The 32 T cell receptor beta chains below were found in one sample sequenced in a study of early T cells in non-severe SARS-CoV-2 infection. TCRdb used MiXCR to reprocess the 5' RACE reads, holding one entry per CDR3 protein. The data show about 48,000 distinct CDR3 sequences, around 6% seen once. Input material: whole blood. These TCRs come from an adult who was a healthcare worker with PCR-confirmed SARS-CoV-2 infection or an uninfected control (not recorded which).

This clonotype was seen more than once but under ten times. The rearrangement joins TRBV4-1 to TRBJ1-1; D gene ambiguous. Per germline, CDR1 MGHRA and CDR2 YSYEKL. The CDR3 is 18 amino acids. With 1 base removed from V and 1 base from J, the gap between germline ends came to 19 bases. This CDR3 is CASSQAPGSSNPNTEAFF. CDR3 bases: TGCGCCAGCAGCCAAGCCCCCGGCAGCTCGAACCCGAACACTGAAGCTTTCTTT.

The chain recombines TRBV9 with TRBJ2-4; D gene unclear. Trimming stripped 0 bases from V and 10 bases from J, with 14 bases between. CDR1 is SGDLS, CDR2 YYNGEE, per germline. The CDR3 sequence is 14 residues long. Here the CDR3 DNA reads TGTGCCAGCAGCGTAGCCCCAGAGGATTCAATTCAGTACTTC. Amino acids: CASSVAPEDSIQYF.

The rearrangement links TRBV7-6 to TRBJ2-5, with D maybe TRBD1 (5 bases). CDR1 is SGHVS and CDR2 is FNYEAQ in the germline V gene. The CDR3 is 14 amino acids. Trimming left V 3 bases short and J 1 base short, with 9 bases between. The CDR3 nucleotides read TGTGCCAGCAGCTTTGGGGCGGCCCAAGAGACCCAGTACTTC. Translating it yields CASSFGAAQETQYF.

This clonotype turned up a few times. CDR3 DNA sequence: TGTGCCAGTAGTGGACTAGTTGATACGCAGTATTTT. It yields the protein CASSGLVDTQYF. The chain has TRBV19 and TRBJ2-3; 7 bases match TRBD2. V lost 5 bases to trimming and J lost 6 bases; unmatched junction nucleotides: 2. This CDR3 contains 12 residues. Germline lookup yields CDR1 LNHDA and CDR2 SQIVND (reference sequence).

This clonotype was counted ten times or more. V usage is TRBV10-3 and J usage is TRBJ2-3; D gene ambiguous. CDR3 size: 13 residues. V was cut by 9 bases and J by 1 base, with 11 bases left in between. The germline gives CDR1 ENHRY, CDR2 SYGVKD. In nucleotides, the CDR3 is TGTGCCATTACTAAGGGCGGCACAGATACGCAGTATTTT. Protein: CAITKGGTDTQYF.

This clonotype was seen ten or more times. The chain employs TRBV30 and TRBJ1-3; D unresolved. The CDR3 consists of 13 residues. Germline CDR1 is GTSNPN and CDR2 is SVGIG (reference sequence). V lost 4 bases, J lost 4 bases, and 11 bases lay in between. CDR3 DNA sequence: TGTGCCTGGAAACAAGGGAGGGGAAACACCATATATTTT. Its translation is CAWKQGRGNTIYF.

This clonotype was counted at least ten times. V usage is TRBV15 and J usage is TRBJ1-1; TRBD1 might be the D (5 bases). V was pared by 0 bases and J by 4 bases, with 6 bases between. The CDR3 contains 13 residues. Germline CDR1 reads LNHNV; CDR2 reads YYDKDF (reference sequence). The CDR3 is CATSRDRVTEAFF. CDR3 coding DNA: TGTGCCACCAGCAGAGACAGGGTCACTGAAGCTTTCTTT.

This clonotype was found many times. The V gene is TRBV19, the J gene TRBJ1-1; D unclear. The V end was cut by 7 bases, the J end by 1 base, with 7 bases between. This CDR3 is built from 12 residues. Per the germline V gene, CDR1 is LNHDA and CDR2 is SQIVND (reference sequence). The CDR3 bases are TGTGCCAGTAAAACGGGGAACACTGAAGCTTTCTTT. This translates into CASKTGNTEAFF.

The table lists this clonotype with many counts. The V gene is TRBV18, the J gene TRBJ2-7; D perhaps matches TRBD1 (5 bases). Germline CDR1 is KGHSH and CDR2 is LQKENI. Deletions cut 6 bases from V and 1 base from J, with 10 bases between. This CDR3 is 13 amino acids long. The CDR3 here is CASSPRQSYEQYF. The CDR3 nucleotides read TGTGCCAGCTCTCCCAGACAGTCCTACGAGCAGTACTTC.

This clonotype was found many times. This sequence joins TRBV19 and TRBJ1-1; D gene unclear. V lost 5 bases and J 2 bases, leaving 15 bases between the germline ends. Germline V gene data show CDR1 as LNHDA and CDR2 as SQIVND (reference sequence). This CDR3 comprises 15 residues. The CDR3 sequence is CASSPWEDPNTEAFF. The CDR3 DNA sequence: TGTGCCAGTAGTCCTTGGGAGGACCCAAACACTGAAGCTTTCTTT. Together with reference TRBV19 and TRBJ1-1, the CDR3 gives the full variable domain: DGGITQSPKYLFRKEGQNVTLSCEQNLNHDAMYWYRQDPGQGLRLIYYSQIVNDFQKGDIAEGYSVSREKKESFPLTVTSAQKNPTAFYLCASSPWEDPNTEAFFGQGTRLTVV.

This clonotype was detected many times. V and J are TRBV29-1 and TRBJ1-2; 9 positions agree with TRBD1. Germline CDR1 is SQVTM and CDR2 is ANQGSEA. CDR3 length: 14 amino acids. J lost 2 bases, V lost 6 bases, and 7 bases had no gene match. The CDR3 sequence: CSVPRDRENYGYTF. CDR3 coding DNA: TGCAGCGTCCCCCGGGACAGGGAGAACTATGGCTACACCTTC.

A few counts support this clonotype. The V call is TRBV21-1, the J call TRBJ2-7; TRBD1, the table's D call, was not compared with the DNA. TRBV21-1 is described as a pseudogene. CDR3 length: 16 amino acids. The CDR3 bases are TGTGCCAGCAGCATCTGCGACGGCCCCCGGGCATTCGAGCAGTACTTC. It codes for CASSICDGPRAFEQYF.

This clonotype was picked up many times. The CDR3 loop reads CSASDRPDSPLHF. DNA for the CDR3: TGCAGTGCTTCCGACAGGCCTGATTCACCCCTCCACTTT. The rearrangement joins TRBV20-1 to TRBJ1-6; possible D gene TRBD1, 6 bases. Trimming took 5 bases from V and 8 from J, leaving 13 bases between them. The CDR3 runs 13 residues. Germline values: CDR1 DFQATT, CDR2 SNEGSKA (reference sequence).

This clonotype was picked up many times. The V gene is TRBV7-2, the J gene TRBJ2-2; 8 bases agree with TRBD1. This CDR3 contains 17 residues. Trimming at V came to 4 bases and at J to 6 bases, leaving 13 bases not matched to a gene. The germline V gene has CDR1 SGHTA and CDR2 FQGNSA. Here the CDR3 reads CASSYLAGGATAGELFF. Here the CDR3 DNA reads TGTGCCAGCAGCTATCTTGCAGGGGGCGCGACGGCCGGGGAGCTGTTTTTT.

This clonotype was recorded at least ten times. The CDR3 bases are TGTGCCAGCAGTCTACAGGGAAAGAACACTGAAGCTTTCTTT. Translated: CASSLQGKNTEAFF. The rearrangement joins TRBV6-6 to TRBJ1-1; the D gene is possibly TRBD1 (6 bases). The CDR3 runs to 14 residues. V was cut by 5 bases and J by 1 base, with 11 bases left in between. CDR1 MNHNY and CDR2 SVGAGI come from the germline V gene (reference sequence).

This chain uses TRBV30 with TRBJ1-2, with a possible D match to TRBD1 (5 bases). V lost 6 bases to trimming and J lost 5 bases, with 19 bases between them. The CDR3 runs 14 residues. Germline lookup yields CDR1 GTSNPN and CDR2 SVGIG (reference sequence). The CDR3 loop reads CACLPWGGLYGYTF. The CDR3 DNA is TGTGCCTGTCTTCCCTGGGGGGGTTTGTATGGCTACACCTTC.

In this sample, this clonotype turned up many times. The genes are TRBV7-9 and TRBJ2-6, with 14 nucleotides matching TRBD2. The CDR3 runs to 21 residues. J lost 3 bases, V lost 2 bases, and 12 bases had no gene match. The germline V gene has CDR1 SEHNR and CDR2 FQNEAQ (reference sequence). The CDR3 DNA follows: TGTGCCAGCAGCTTATTGGGGACTAGCGGGGGAGCCGTGTATGGGGCCAACGTCCTGACTTTC. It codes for CASSLLGTSGGAVYGANVLTF.

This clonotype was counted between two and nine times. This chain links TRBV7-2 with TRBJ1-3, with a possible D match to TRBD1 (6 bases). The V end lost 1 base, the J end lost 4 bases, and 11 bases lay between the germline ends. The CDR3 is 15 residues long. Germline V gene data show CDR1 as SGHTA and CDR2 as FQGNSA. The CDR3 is CASSLDRGAGNTIYF. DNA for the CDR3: TGTGCCAGCAGCTTAGATAGGGGGGCCGGAAACACCATATATTTT.

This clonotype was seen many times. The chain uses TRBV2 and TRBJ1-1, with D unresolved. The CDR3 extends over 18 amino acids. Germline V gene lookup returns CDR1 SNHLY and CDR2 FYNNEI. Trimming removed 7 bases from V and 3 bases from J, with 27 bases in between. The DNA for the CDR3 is TGTGCCAGCAATCGGAGGGCAAGGGCCCAAGATTGGGACACTGAAGCTTTCTTT. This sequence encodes CASNRRARAQDWDTEAFF.

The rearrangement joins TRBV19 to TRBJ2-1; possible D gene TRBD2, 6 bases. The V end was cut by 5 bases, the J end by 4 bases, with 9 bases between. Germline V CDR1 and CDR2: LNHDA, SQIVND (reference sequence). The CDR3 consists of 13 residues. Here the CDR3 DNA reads TGTGCCAGTAGTGGCGGGAAATACAATGAGCAGTTCTTC. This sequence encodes CASSGGKYNEQFF.

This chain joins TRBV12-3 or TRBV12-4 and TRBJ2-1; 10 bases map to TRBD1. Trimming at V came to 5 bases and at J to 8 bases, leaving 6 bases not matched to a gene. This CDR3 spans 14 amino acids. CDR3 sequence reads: CASSPRQGAHEQFF. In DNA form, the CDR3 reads TGTGCCAGCAGTCCGCGACAGGGGGCGCATGAGCAGTTCTTC.

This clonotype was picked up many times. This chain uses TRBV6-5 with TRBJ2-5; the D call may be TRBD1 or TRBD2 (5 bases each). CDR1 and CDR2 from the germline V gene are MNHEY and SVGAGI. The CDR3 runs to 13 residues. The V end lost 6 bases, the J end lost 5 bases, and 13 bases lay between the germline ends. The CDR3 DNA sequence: TGTGCCAGCAGACCAGGGAGATTGGAGACCCAGTACTTC. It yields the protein CASRPGRLETQYF.

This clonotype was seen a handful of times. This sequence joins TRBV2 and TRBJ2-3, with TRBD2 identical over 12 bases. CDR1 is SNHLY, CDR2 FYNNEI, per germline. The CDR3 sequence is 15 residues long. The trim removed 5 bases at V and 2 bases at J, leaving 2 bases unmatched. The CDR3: CASSRLAGVTDTQYF. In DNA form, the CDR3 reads TGTGCCAGCAGTCGACTAGCGGGGGTCACAGATACGCAGTATTTT. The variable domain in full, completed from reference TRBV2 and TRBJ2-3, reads EPEVTQTPSHQVTQMGQEVILRCVPISNHLYFYWYRQILGQKVEFLVSFYNNEISEKSEIFDDQFSVERPDGSNFTLKIRSTKLEDSAMYFCASSRLAGVTDTQYFGPGTRLTVL.

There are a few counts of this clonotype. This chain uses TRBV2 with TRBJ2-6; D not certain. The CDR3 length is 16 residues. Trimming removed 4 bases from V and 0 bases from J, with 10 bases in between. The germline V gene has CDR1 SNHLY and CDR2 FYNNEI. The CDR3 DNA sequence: TGTGCCAGCAGTGTCAGAGGACGCTCTGGGGCCAACGTCCTGACTTTC. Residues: CASSVRGRSGANVLTF.

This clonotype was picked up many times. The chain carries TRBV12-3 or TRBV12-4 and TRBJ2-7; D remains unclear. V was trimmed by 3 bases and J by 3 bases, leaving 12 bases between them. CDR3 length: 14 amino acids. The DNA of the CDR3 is TGTGCCAGCAGTTTGCCAGCGACCTTCTACGAGCAGTACTTC. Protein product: CASSLPATFYEQYF.

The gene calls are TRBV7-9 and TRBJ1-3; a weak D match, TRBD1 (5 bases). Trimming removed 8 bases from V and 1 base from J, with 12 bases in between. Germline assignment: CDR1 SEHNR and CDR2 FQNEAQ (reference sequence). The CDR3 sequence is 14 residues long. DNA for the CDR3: TGTGCCAGCGCCCCGACAGAGTCTGGAAACACCATATATTTT. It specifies CASAPTESGNTIYF.

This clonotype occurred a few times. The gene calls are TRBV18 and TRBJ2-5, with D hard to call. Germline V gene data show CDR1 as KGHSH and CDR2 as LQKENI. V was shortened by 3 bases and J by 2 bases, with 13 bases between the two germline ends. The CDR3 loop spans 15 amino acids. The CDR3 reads CASSPGKGPQETQYF. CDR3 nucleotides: TGTGCCAGCTCACCGGGGAAAGGACCTCAAGAGACCCAGTACTTC.

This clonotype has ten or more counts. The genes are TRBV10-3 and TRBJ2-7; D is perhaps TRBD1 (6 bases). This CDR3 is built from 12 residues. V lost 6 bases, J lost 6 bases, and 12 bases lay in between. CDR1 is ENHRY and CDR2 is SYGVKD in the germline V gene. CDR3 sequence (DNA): TGTGCCATCAGCCTCGCGGACAGCGAGCAGTACTTC. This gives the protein CAISLADSEQYF.

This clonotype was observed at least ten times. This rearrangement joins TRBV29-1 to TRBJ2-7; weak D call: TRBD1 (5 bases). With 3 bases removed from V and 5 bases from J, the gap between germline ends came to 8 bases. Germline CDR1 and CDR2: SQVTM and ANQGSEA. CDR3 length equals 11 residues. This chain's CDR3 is CSVDRANEQYF. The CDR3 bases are TGCAGCGTTGACAGGGCGAACGAGCAGTACTTC.

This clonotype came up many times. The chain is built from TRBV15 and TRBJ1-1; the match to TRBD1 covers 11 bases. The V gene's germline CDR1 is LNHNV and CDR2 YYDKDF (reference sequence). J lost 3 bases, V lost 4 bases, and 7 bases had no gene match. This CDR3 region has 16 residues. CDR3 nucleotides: TGTGCCACCAGCACCCGGGACAGGGGGTCGGACACTGAAGCTTTCTTT. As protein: CATSTRDRGSDTEAFF.

CDR3 sequence reads: CASSPPRGTSGAESTDTQYF. The CDR3 coding sequence is TGTGCCAGCTCACCACCGAGGGGGACTAGCGGTGCAGAGAGCACAGATACGCAGTATTTT. V gene TRBV18 combines with J gene TRBJ2-3; 11 nucleotides align to TRBD2. The CDR3 extends over 20 amino acids. V was clipped by 0 bases and J by 0 bases; unmatched bases: 11. Germline lookup yields CDR1 KGHSH and CDR2 LQKENI.

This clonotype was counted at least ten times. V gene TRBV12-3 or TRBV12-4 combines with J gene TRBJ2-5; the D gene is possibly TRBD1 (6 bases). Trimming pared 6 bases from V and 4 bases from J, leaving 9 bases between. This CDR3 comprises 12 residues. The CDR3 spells CASSKTGETQYF. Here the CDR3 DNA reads TGTGCCAGCAGCAAGACAGGAGAGACCCAGTACTTC.